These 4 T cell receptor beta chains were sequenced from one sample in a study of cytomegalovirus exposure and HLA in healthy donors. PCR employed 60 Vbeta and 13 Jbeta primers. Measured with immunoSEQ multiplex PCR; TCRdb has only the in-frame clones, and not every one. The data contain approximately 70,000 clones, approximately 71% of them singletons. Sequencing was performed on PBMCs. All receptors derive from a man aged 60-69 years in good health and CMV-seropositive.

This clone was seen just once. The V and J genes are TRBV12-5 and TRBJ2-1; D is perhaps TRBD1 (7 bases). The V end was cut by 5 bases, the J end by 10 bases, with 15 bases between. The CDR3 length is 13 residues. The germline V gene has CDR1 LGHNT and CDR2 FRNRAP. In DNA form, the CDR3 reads TGTGCTAGTGGTACCGCAGGGGGGCAGGAGCAGTTCTTC. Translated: CASGTAGGQEQFF.

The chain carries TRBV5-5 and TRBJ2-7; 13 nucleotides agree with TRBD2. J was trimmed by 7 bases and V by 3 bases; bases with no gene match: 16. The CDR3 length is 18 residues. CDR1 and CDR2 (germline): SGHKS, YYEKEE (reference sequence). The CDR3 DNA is TGTGCCAGCAGCTCCGGGACTGTTGGACTAGCGGGAGTTTGGGAGCAGTACTTC. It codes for CASSSGTVGLAGVWEQYF.

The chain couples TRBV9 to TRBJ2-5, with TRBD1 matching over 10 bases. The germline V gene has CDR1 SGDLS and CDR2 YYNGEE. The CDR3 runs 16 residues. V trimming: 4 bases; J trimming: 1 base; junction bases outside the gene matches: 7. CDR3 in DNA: TGTGCCAGCAGCCCTTGGACAGGGGGTCTCCAAGAGACCCAGTACTTC. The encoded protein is CASSPWTGGLQETQYF.

CDR3 sequence reads: CASSDRGKTGELFF. The CDR3 coding sequence is TGCGCCAGCAGCGACAGGGGAAAAACCGGGGAGCTGTTTTTT. This chain connects TRBV4-1 to TRBJ2-2; 8 bases are a match to TRBD1. The length of the CDR3 is 14 residues. Germline V gene lookup returns CDR1 MGHRA and CDR2 YSYEKL. V shed 5 bases and J 5 bases; nucleotides not matched to a gene: 4.